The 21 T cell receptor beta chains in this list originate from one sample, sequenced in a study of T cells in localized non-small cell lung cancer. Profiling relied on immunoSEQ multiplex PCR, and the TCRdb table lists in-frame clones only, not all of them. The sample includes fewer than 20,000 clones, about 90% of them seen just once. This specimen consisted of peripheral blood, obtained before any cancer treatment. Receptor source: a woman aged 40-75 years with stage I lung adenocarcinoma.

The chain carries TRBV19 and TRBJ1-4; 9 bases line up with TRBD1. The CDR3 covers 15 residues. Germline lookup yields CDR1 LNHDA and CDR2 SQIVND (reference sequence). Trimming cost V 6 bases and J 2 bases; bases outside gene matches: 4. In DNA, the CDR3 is TGTGCCAGTAGCCGGACAGGGGAGACTAATGAAAAACTGTTTTTT. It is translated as CASSRTGETNEKLFF.

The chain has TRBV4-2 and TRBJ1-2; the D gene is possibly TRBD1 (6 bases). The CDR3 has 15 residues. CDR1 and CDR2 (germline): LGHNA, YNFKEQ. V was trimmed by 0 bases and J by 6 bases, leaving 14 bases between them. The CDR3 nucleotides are TGTGCCAGCAGCCAAGAAACTTTGGGGGGCGATGGCTACACCTTC. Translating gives CASSQETLGGDGYTF.

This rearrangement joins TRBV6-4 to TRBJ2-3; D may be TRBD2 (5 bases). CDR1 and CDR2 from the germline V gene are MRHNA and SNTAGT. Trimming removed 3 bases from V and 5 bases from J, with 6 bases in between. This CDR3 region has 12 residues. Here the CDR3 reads CASSEGGDTQYF. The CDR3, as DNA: TGTGCCAGCAGTGAAGGAGGAGATACGCAGTATTTT.

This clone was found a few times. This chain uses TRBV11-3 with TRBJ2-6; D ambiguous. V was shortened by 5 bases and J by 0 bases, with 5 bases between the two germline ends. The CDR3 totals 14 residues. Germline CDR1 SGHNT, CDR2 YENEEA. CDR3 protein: CASSPRSGANVLTF. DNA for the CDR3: TGTGCCAGCAGCCCACGCTCTGGGGCCAACGTCCTGACTTTC.

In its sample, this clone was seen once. The CDR3 DNA sequence: TGTGCCAGCAGCCCGTTCCCCCCTGAAGCTTTCTTT. Translated: CASSPFPPEAFF. This sequence joins TRBV7-2 and TRBJ1-1; no clear D gene. The germline gives CDR1 SGHTA, CDR2 FQGNSA. Trimming cost V 5 bases and J 6 bases, with 10 bases left between them. This CDR3 has 12 residues.

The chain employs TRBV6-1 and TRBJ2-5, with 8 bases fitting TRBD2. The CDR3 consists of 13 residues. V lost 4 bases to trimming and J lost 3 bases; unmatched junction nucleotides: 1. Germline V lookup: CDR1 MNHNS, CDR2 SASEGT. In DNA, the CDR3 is TGTGCCAGCAGTGTACTAGCGGAAGAGACCCAGTACTTC. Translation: CASSVLAEETQYF.

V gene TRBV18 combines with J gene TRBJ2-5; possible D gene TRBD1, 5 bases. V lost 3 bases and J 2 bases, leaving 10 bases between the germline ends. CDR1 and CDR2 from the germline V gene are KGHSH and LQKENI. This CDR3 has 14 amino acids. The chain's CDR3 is CASSPLTAQETQYF. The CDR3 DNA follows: TGTGCCAGCTCACCTTTGACAGCGCAAGAGACCCAGTACTTC. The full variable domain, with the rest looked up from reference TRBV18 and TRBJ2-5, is NAGVMQNPRHLVRRRGQEARLRCSPMKGHSHVYWYRQLPEEGLKFMVYLQKENIIDESGMPKERFSAEFPKEGPSILRIQQVVRGDSAAYFCASSPLTAQETQYFGPGTRLLVL.

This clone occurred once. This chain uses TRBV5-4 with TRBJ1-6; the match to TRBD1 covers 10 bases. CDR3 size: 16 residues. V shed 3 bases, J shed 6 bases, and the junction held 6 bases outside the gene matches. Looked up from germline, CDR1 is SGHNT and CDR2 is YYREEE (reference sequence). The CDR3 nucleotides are TGTGCCAGCAGCTCGGGACAGGGGAACCCTAATTCACCCCTCCACTTT. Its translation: CASSSGQGNPNSPLHF.

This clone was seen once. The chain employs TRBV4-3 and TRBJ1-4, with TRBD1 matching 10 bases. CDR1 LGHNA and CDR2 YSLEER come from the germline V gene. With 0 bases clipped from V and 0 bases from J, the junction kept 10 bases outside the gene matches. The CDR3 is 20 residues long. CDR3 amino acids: CASSQEGQTGGRPTNEKLFF. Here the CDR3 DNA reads TGCGCCAGCAGCCAAGAAGGGCAGACAGGGGGCAGACCAACTAATGAAAAACTGTTTTTT.

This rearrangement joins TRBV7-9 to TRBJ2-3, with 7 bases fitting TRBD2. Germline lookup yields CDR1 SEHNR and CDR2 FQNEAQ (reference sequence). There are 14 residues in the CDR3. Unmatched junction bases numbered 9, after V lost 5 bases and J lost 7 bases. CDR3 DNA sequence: TGTGCCAGCAGCCAGCACGGGGGGAGGTATACGCAGTATTTT. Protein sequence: CASSQHGGRYTQYF.

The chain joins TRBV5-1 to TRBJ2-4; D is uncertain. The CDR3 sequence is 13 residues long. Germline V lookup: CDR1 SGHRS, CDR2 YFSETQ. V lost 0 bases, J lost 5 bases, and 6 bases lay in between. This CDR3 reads CASSLDGENIQYF. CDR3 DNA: TGCGCCAGCAGCTTGGACGGTGAAAACATTCAGTACTTC.

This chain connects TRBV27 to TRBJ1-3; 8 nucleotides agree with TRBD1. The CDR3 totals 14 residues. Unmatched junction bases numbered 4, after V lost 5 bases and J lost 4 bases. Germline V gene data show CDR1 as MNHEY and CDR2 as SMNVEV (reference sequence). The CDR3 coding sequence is TGTGCCAGCAGTCCACAGGGGGGAGGAAACACCATATATTTT. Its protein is CASSPQGGGNTIYF.

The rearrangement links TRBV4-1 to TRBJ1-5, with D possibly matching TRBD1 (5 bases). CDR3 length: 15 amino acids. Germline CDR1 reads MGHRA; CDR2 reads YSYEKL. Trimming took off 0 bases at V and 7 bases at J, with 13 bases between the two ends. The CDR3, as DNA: TGCGCCAGCAGCCAAGAGTCAGGGCTGGGACAGCCCCAGCATTTT. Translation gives CASSQESGLGQPQHF.

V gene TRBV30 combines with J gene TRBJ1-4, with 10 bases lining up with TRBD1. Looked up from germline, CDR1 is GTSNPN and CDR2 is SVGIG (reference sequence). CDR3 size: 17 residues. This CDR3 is CAQAGDRGRRSNEKLFF. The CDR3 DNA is TGTGCGCAAGCCGGGGACAGGGGAAGGCGGTCGAATGAAAAACTGTTTTTT.

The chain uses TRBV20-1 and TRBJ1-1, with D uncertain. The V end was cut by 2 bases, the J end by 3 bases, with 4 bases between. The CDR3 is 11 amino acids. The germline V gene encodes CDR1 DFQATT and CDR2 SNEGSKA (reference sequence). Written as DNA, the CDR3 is TGCAGTGCTAGAAGGGACACTGAAGCTTTCTTT. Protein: CSARRDTEAFF.

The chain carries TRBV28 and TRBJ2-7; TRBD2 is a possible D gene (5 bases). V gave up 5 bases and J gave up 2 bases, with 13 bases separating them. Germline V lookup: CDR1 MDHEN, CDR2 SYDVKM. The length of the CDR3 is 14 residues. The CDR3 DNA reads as TGTGCCAGCAGTCCCTCCGGAGGCCCCTACGAGCAGTACTTC. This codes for CASSPSGGPYEQYF.

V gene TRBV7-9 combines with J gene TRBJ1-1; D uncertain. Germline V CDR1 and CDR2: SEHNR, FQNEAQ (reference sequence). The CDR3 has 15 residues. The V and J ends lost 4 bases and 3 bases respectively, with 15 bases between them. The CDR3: CASSSYTDADTEAFF. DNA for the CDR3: TGTGCCAGCAGCTCCTACACGGACGCGGACACTGAAGCTTTCTTT.

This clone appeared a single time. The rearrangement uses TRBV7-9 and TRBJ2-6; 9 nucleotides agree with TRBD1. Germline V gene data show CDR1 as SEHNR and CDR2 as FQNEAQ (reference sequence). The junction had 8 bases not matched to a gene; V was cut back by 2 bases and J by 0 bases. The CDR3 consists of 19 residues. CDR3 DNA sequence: TGTGCCAGCAGCTTATTTAGGGACAGGGCCCACTCTGGGGCCAACGTCCTGACTTTC. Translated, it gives CASSLFRDRAHSGANVLTF.

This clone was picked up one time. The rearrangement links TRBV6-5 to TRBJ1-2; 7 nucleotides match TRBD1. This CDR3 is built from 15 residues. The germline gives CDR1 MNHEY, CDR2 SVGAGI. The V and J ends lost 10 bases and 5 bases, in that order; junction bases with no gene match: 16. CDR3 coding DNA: TGTGCCACCAAACCTCAGGGGGGGGTGGTTTATGGCTACACCTTC. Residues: CATKPQGGVVYGYTF.

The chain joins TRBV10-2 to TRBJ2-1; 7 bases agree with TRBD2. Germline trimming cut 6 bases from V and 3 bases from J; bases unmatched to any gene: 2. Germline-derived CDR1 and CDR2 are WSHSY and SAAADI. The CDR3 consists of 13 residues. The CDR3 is CASRSSGYNEQFF. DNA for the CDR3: TGCGCCAGCAGGTCTAGCGGCTACAATGAGCAGTTCTTC.

CDR3: CASSSTWDYEQYF. In DNA, the CDR3 is TGTGCCAGCTCCTCGACATGGGACTACGAGCAGTACTTC. This chain connects TRBV18 to TRBJ2-7; D remains unclear. The CDR3 extends over 13 amino acids. Trimming stripped 6 bases from V and 3 bases from J, with 12 bases between. Germline CDR1 KGHSH, CDR2 LQKENI. Drawing the rest from reference TRBV18 and TRBJ2-7, the complete variable domain is NAGVMQNPRHLVRRRGQEARLRCSPMKGHSHVYWYRQLPEEGLKFMVYLQKENIIDESGMPKERFSAEFPKEGPSILRIQQVVRGDSAAYFCASSSTWDYEQYFGPGTRLTVT.